A single sample gave rise to the 8 T cell receptor beta chains below, sequenced in a study of cytomegalovirus exposure and HLA in healthy donors. The table came from immunoSEQ multiplex PCR; TCRdb's copy has only in-frame clones and leaves some out. In the table there are a few hundred thousand clones, 86% of which are singletons. The sequenced sample consisted of PBMCs. The receptor set was obtained from a young woman in good health and CMV-seronegative.

The genes are TRBV30 and TRBJ2-1, with D perhaps TRBD2 (5 bases). This CDR3 spans 13 amino acids. CDR1 GTSNPN and CDR2 SVGIG come from the germline V gene (reference sequence). Trimming stripped 2 bases from V and 4 bases from J, with 9 bases between. The CDR3 nucleotides read TGTGCCTGGAGTCGGACTCAATACAATGAGCAGTTCTTC. It encodes CAWSRTQYNEQFF.

The chain employs TRBV5-8 and TRBJ2-3, with D maybe TRBD2 (6 bases). Germline lookup yields CDR1 SGHTS and CDR2 YDEGEE. V lost 1 base and J lost 0, with 15 bases in between. The CDR3 has 17 residues. The CDR3 DNA reads as TGTGCCAGCAGCTTGCCCTTAGCGGAAACTAGCACAGATACGCAGTATTTT. Amino acids: CASSLPLAETSTDTQYF.

The rearrangement links TRBV6-1 to TRBJ2-1; D is undetermined. Germline V gene lookup returns CDR1 MNHNS and CDR2 SASEGT. The CDR3 has 15 residues. V was trimmed by 4 bases and J by 0 bases, leaving 10 bases between them. CDR3 loop: CASSVSTLSYNEQFF. The CDR3 region has the DNA TGTGCCAGCAGTGTAAGCACTCTCTCCTACAATGAGCAGTTCTTC.

This clone was recorded a few times. The CDR3 coding sequence is TGTGCCAGTAGTGCTGGTTTAGCGGGGTATGAGCAGTTCTTC. Its translation is CASSAGLAGYEQFF. The gene calls are TRBV19 and TRBJ2-1; 8 positions agree with TRBD2. The J segment lost 8 bases and the V segment lost 5 bases, leaving 8 bases of the junction unmatched. This CDR3 has 14 amino acids. Germline CDR1 and CDR2: LNHDA and SQIVND (reference sequence).

The chain couples TRBV5-5 to TRBJ2-5; 15 nucleotides line up with TRBD2. V lost 5 bases to trimming and J lost 2 bases; unmatched junction nucleotides: 4. The length of the CDR3 is 16 residues. Germline V gene data show CDR1 as SGHKS and CDR2 as YYEKEE (reference sequence). The CDR3 loop is CASSLGLAGGQETQYF. The CDR3, as DNA: TGTGCCAGCAGTCTGGGACTAGCGGGGGGACAAGAGACCCAGTACTTC.

The V gene is TRBV4-1, the J gene TRBJ2-5, with a tentative D call TRBD2 (6 bases). V dropped 3 bases and J dropped 7 bases, with 21 bases sitting between them. There are 16 residues in the CDR3. Germline V gives CDR1 MGHRA, CDR2 YSYEKL. The CDR3 DNA reads as TGCGCCAGCAGCCACTTCTGGAGGGACCGTCGAGGGACCCAGTACTTC. It is translated as CASSHFWRDRRGTQYF.

This rearrangement joins TRBV6-5 to TRBJ2-2, with TRBD2 matching over 10 bases. From germline, CDR1 is MNHEY and CDR2 SVGAGI. V lost 4 bases, J lost 6 bases, and 8 bases stayed unmatched. The CDR3 runs 16 residues. CDR3 in amino acids: CASSSPGLASSGELFF. Written as DNA, the CDR3 is TGTGCCAGCAGTTCCCCGGGACTAGCGTCTTCCGGGGAGCTGTTTTTT.

The table lists this clone with a count of one. The J gene is TRBJ2-7, the V gene TRBV28; a possible D gene is TRBD2 (6 bases). This CDR3 comprises 13 residues. Germline lookup yields CDR1 MDHEN and CDR2 SYDVKM. The V gene lost 3 bases and the J gene lost 4 bases, with 10 bases spanning the gap. CDR3 protein: CASSFRGLYEQYF. For the CDR3, the DNA is TGTGCCAGCAGTTTTAGGGGACTGTACGAGCAGTACTTC.